The clone carrying this T cell receptor (beta chain) was observed a handful of times. The antigen remains undetermined. The CDR3 is 10 amino acids. CDR1 is DFQATT and CDR2 is SNEGSKA in the germline V gene (reference sequence). V was pared by 3 bases and J by 5 bases, with 5 bases between. This sample stems from a study of OX40 agonist ivuxolimab in advanced cancers. Looking at the study overall: People in dose escalation had one of these cancers: hepatocellular carcinoma, melanoma, renal cell or head and neck cancer.

Findings and limits, study-wide: No determination was made of the antigen specificity of the expanded peripheral T cells. It was also the case that some nonresponders had low normalized T-cell clonal expansion.

Here immunoSEQ multiplex PCR was the method, and the copy in TCRdb shows in-frame clones only, minus some. The table records about 76,000 clones, 85% of them present only once. The chain is built from TRBV20-1 and TRBJ2-7; no firm D call. Sequenced material: CD4+ or CD8+ T cells sorted from blood, taken in a trial of the OX40 agonist ivuxolimab. This TCR derives from an adult with an advanced solid tumor such as melanoma, head and neck, liver or kidney cancer. The CDR3 loop is CSARDDEQYF. The CDR3 bases are TGCAGTGCTAGGGACGACGAGCAGTACTTC.